This TCR beta chain stems from a study of blood T cell repertoires in COVID-19. On the study more broadly: Italy, Spain and the United States were the sources of the convalescent and acute COVID-19 samples.

Only in-frame clones appear in the TCRdb table, and some are missing; sequencing was by immunoSEQ multiplex PCR. The data contain some 270,000 clones, roughly 89% of them seen just once; the ten biggest clones take up less than 2%. Germline V gene lookup returns CDR1 SNHLY and CDR2 FYNNEI. The CDR3 is made up of 11 amino acids. Trimming took 4 bases from V and 5 from J, leaving 5 bases between them. The sequencing input was peripheral blood. The clonotype comes from a woman in her thirties or forties who had recovered from COVID-19. The chain joins TRBV2 to TRBJ1-1; D ambiguous. The CDR3 spells CASSGETEAFF. As DNA, the CDR3 is TGTGCCAGCAGTGGGGAGACTGAAGCTTTCTTT. Full variable domain (remainder filled in from reference TRBV2 and TRBJ1-1): EPEVTQTPSHQVTQMGQEVILRCVPISNHLYFYWYRQILGQKVEFLVSFYNNEISEKSEIFDDQFSVERPDGSNFTLKIRSTKLEDSAMYFCASSGETEAFFGQGTRLTVV.